A selection of T cell receptor beta chains follows, all from one sample in a study of PD-1 blockade in mismatch repair-deficient tumors. Measured with immunoSEQ multiplex PCR; TCRdb has only the in-frame clones, and not every one. This table holds around 100,000 clones, approximately 83% found once. The material was peripheral blood, obtained about 36 weeks after starting pembrolizumab. The source of these receptors is an adult with mismatch repair-deficient cancer. Both conserved end residues are part of each CDR3. Fields, in order: CDR3 protein, CDR3 DNA, CDR3 length, V gene, clone size, J gene, D gene. The D gene is left open where the match is weak. The listing skips clone size in some rows; elsewhere it reads once, few, many or a size class.

cdr3_aa: CASSIGEDQPQHF
cdr3_nt: TGTGCCAGCAGTATAGGGGAGGATCAGCCCCAGCATTTT
cdr3_length: 13
v_call: TRBV5-4
clone_size: -
j_call: TRBJ1-5
d_call: -

cdr3_aa: CASSLAGGPQTQYF
cdr3_nt: TGTGCCAGCAGCTTAGCGGGAGGGCCACAGACCCAGTACTTC
cdr3_length: 14
v_call: TRBV11-2
clone_size: -
j_call: TRBJ2-5
d_call: TRBD2

cdr3_aa: CASSPRNTGELFF
cdr3_nt: TGTGCCAGCAGCCCCCGGAACACCGGGGAGCTGTTTTTT
cdr3_length: 13
v_call: TRBV7-2
clone_size: -
j_call: TRBJ2-2
d_call: -

cdr3_aa: CASSLQAGSTEAFF
cdr3_nt: TGCGCCAGCAGCTTGCAGGCAGGTAGCACTGAAGCTTTCTTT
cdr3_length: 14
v_call: TRBV5-1
clone_size: -
j_call: TRBJ1-1
d_call: -

cdr3_aa: CASSSDMAGNTIYF
cdr3_nt: TGTGCCAGCAGCTCGGACATGGCTGGAAACACCATATATTTT
cdr3_length: 14
v_call: TRBV7-2
clone_size: -
j_call: TRBJ1-3
d_call: -

cdr3_aa: CAVSAAGGPLTELFF
cdr3_nt: TGTGCCGTATCGGCCGCGGGAGGGCCGTTGACGGAGCTGTTTTTT
cdr3_length: 15
v_call: TRBV7-6
clone_size: -
j_call: TRBJ2-2
d_call: TRBD2

cdr3_aa: CASSWADTQYF
cdr3_nt: TGTGCCAGCAGTTGGGCCGATACGCAGTATTTT
cdr3_length: 11
v_call: TRBV6-6
clone_size: -
j_call: TRBJ2-3
d_call: -

cdr3_aa: CASSLLQETQYF
cdr3_nt: TGTGCCAGCAGCTTATTACAGGAGACCCAGTACTTC
cdr3_length: 12
v_call: TRBV11-1
clone_size: -
j_call: TRBJ2-5
d_call: -

cdr3_aa: CASSTRTVGATQYF
cdr3_nt: TGTGCCAGCAGCACTAGGACCGTCGGGGCGACCCAGTACTTC
cdr3_length: 14
v_call: TRBV9
clone_size: -
j_call: TRBJ2-5
d_call: -

cdr3_aa: CASSLERASEQYF
cdr3_nt: TGTGCCAGCAGCTTGGAGCGGGCATCCGAGCAGTACTTC
cdr3_length: 13
v_call: TRBV11-2
clone_size: -
j_call: TRBJ2-7
d_call: -

cdr3_aa: CASSPRTSSSEQFF
cdr3_nt: TGTGCTAGCAGCCCTAGGACTAGCAGCAGTGAGCAGTTCTTC
cdr3_length: 14
v_call: TRBV7-7
clone_size: -
j_call: TRBJ2-1
d_call: TRBD2

cdr3_aa: CSAISGWETQYF
cdr3_nt: TGCAGCGCCATATCCGGATGGGAGACCCAGTACTTC
cdr3_length: 12
v_call: TRBV29-1
clone_size: -
j_call: TRBJ2-5
d_call: -

cdr3_aa: CASSPHRTRGQQFF
cdr3_nt: TGTGCCAGCAGCCCCCACCGGACACGAGGCCAGCAGTTCTTC
cdr3_length: 14
v_call: TRBV6-5
clone_size: -
j_call: TRBJ2-1
d_call: -

cdr3_aa: CASSPPNTYEQYF
cdr3_nt: TGTGCCAGCTCACCCCCCAACACCTACGAGCAGTACTTC
cdr3_length: 13
v_call: TRBV18
clone_size: -
j_call: TRBJ2-7
d_call: -

cdr3_aa: CASSLWTGSHSYNEQFF
cdr3_nt: TGTGCCAGCAGTCTATGGACAGGGTCACACTCCTACAATGAGCAGTTCTTC
cdr3_length: 17
v_call: TRBV27
clone_size: -
j_call: TRBJ2-1
d_call: TRBD1

cdr3_aa: CASSVGTGDYGYTF
cdr3_nt: TGTGCCAGCAGTGTAGGGACAGGGGACTATGGCTACACCTTC
cdr3_length: 14
v_call: TRBV2
clone_size: -
j_call: TRBJ1-2
d_call: TRBD1

cdr3_aa: CASSGDRVPDTQYF
cdr3_nt: TGTGCCAGCAGTGGGGACAGGGTGCCAGATACGCAGTATTTT
cdr3_length: 14
v_call: TRBV2
clone_size: -
j_call: TRBJ2-3
d_call: TRBD1

cdr3_aa: CASSLTGEPYEQYF
cdr3_nt: TGCGCCAGCAGCTTGACCGGGGAGCCGTACGAGCAGTACTTC
cdr3_length: 14
v_call: TRBV5-1
clone_size: -
j_call: TRBJ2-7
d_call: -

cdr3_aa: CASSLGGGWGGNTEAFF
cdr3_nt: TGTGCCAGCAGTTTAGGAGGGGGCTGGGGTGGGAACACTGAAGCTTTCTTT
cdr3_length: 17
v_call: TRBV28
clone_size: -
j_call: TRBJ1-1
d_call: TRBD1

cdr3_aa: CASRRLTPKNIQYF
cdr3_nt: TGCGCCAGCAGAAGATTGACTCCCAAAAACATTCAGTACTTC
cdr3_length: 14
v_call: TRBV11-3
clone_size: -
j_call: TRBJ2-4
d_call: -

cdr3_aa: CASSSYPGRGDNNEQFF
cdr3_nt: TGTGCCAGCAGCTCGTACCCCGGACGGGGCGATAACAATGAGCAGTTCTTC
cdr3_length: 17
v_call: TRBV7-9
clone_size: -
j_call: TRBJ2-1
d_call: -

cdr3_aa: CASSVEGGRGTQYF
cdr3_nt: TGTGCCAGCAGCGTAGAGGGCGGGAGAGGAACCCAGTACTTC
cdr3_length: 14
v_call: TRBV9
clone_size: once
j_call: TRBJ2-5
d_call: TRBD2

cdr3_aa: CASSIQGRGYTF
cdr3_nt: TGTGCCAGTAGTATTCAGGGCCGTGGCTACACCTTC
cdr3_length: 12
v_call: TRBV19
clone_size: few
j_call: TRBJ1-2
d_call: -

cdr3_aa: CASSLTSSYEQYF
cdr3_nt: TGTGCCAGCAGCTTGACTTCGTCCTACGAGCAGTACTTC
cdr3_length: 13
v_call: TRBV5-5
clone_size: -
j_call: TRBJ2-7
d_call: -

cdr3_aa: CASSRTSGSGEQFF
cdr3_nt: TGTGCCAGCAGCCGGACTAGCGGGAGCGGTGAGCAGTTCTTC
cdr3_length: 14
v_call: TRBV7-3
clone_size: -
j_call: TRBJ2-1
d_call: TRBD2

cdr3_aa: CASSPVSGSWNEQFF
cdr3_nt: TGTGCCAGCAGCCCAGTAAGCGGGAGTTGGAATGAGCAGTTCTTC
cdr3_length: 15
v_call: TRBV5-4
clone_size: -
j_call: TRBJ2-1
d_call: TRBD2

cdr3_aa: CASSEGRALGQPQHF
cdr3_nt: TGTGCCAGCAGTGAAGGACGGGCATTAGGTCAGCCCCAGCATTTT
cdr3_length: 15
v_call: TRBV6-1
clone_size: -
j_call: TRBJ1-5
d_call: -

cdr3_aa: CASSQGTAGVSWDEQYF
cdr3_nt: TGCGCCAGCAGCCAAGGTACAGCGGGAGTATCATGGGACGAGCAGTACTTC
cdr3_length: 17
v_call: TRBV4-3
clone_size: -
j_call: TRBJ2-7
d_call: TRBD2

cdr3_aa: CAIKDRVSHQPQHF
cdr3_nt: TGTGCCATCAAGGACAGGGTTTCCCATCAGCCCCAGCATTTT
cdr3_length: 14
v_call: TRBV10-3
clone_size: -
j_call: TRBJ1-5
d_call: TRBD1

cdr3_aa: CASSEWRGTGSVGANVLTF
cdr3_nt: TGTGCCAGCAGTGAGTGGAGGGGGACAGGGAGTGTCGGGGCCAACGTCCTGACTTTC
cdr3_length: 19
v_call: TRBV6-1
clone_size: -
j_call: TRBJ2-6
d_call: TRBD1

cdr3_aa: CASSLDRVVSTDTQYF
cdr3_nt: TGTGCCAGCAGCTTAGATCGGGTCGTTAGCACAGATACGCAGTATTTT
cdr3_length: 16
v_call: TRBV11-3
clone_size: -
j_call: TRBJ2-3
d_call: -

cdr3_aa: CASSSRSNQPQHF
cdr3_nt: TGTGCCAGTAGTTCCCGGAGCAATCAGCCCCAGCATTTT
cdr3_length: 13
v_call: TRBV19
clone_size: -
j_call: TRBJ1-5
d_call: -

cdr3_aa: CASRSGANVLTF
cdr3_nt: TGTGCCAGCCGCTCCGGGGCCAACGTCCTGACTTTC
cdr3_length: 12
v_call: TRBV25-1
clone_size: once
j_call: TRBJ2-6
d_call: -

cdr3_aa: CASSFAGGSNYGYTF
cdr3_nt: TGTGCCAGCAGCTTCGCGGGAGGATCTAACTATGGCTACACCTTC
cdr3_length: 15
v_call: TRBV5-6
clone_size: -
j_call: TRBJ1-2
d_call: -

cdr3_aa: CASSQSAGAAEQYF
cdr3_nt: TGTGCCAGCAGCCAATCAGCGGGAGCAGCGGAGCAGTACTTC
cdr3_length: 14
v_call: TRBV13
clone_size: -
j_call: TRBJ2-7
d_call: TRBD2

cdr3_aa: CASSAKNEQFF
cdr3_nt: TGCGCCAGCAGCGCGAAGAATGAGCAGTTCTTC
cdr3_length: 11
v_call: TRBV5-1
clone_size: -
j_call: TRBJ2-1
d_call: -

cdr3_aa: CASRSGQGGTEAFF
cdr3_nt: TGTGCCAGTCGAAGCGGGCAGGGTGGCACTGAAGCTTTCTTT
cdr3_length: 14
v_call: TRBV19
clone_size: -
j_call: TRBJ1-1
d_call: -

cdr3_aa: CASSVAGLAGTDTQYF
cdr3_nt: TGTGCCAGCAGCGTAGCGGGACTAGCGGGGACAGATACGCAGTATTTT
cdr3_length: 16
v_call: TRBV9
clone_size: -
j_call: TRBJ2-3
d_call: TRBD2

cdr3_aa: CASSLDRLTVGAFF
cdr3_nt: TGCGCCAGCAGCCTCGACCGCTTGACTGTGGGAGCTTTCTTT
cdr3_length: 14
v_call: TRBV5-1
clone_size: -
j_call: TRBJ1-1
d_call: -

cdr3_aa: CASGEDRVTNYGYTF
cdr3_nt: TGTGCCAGCGGGGAGGACAGGGTCACGAACTATGGCTACACCTTC
cdr3_length: 15
v_call: TRBV6-1
clone_size: few
j_call: TRBJ1-2
d_call: TRBD1

cdr3_aa: CASSLTSGSNYEQYF
cdr3_nt: TGTGCCAGCAGTCTCACTAGCGGGAGTAACTACGAGCAGTACTTC
cdr3_length: 15
v_call: TRBV27
clone_size: -
j_call: TRBJ2-7
d_call: TRBD2

cdr3_aa: CASETSGRAGEQYF
cdr3_nt: TGTGCCAGCGAGACTAGCGGGAGGGCGGGGGAGCAGTACTTC
cdr3_length: 14
v_call: TRBV2
clone_size: -
j_call: TRBJ2-7
d_call: TRBD2

cdr3_aa: CASSQPGQTNYGYTF
cdr3_nt: TGTGCCAGCAGCCAACCGGGACAGACTAACTATGGCTACACCTTC
cdr3_length: 15
v_call: TRBV4-2
clone_size: -
j_call: TRBJ1-2
d_call: TRBD1

cdr3_aa: CASSHGGLADGETQYF
cdr3_nt: TGTGCCAGCAGCCACGGGGGACTAGCGGACGGAGAGACCCAGTACTTC
cdr3_length: 16
v_call: TRBV11-3
clone_size: -
j_call: TRBJ2-5
d_call: TRBD2

cdr3_aa: CASSSRRGYTEAFF
cdr3_nt: TGTGCCAGCAGCTCTCGACGGGGGTACACTGAAGCTTTCTTT
cdr3_length: 14
v_call: TRBV7-2
clone_size: -
j_call: TRBJ1-1
d_call: -

cdr3_aa: CASSLAMDIQYF
cdr3_nt: TGTGCCAGCTCCCTAGCAATGGACATTCAGTACTTC
cdr3_length: 12
v_call: TRBV6-5
clone_size: -
j_call: TRBJ2-4
d_call: -

cdr3_aa: CAWRVKGGNGGYTF
cdr3_nt: TGTGCCTGGAGGGTAAAGGGGGGGAATGGTGGCTACACCTTC
cdr3_length: 14
v_call: TRBV30
clone_size: -
j_call: TRBJ1-2
d_call: -

cdr3_aa: CASRDGPSTDTQYF
cdr3_nt: TGTGCCAGCAGGGACGGACCTAGCACAGATACGCAGTATTTT
cdr3_length: 14
v_call: TRBV6-5
clone_size: -
j_call: TRBJ2-3
d_call: -

cdr3_aa: CSVDLGQGLYEQYF
cdr3_nt: TGCAGCGTTGACTTAGGACAGGGGCTTTACGAGCAGTACTTC
cdr3_length: 14
v_call: TRBV29-1
clone_size: few
j_call: TRBJ2-7
d_call: TRBD1

cdr3_aa: CASSITDSPAKNIQYF
cdr3_nt: TGTGCCAGCAGCATAACGGACAGCCCAGCCAAAAACATTCAGTACTTC
cdr3_length: 16
v_call: TRBV11-3
clone_size: once
j_call: TRBJ2-4
d_call: -

cdr3_aa: CASSIEVLAGGTDTQYF
cdr3_nt: TGTGCCAGTAGTATAGAAGTTCTAGCGGGAGGAACAGATACGCAGTATTTT
cdr3_length: 17
v_call: TRBV19
clone_size: -
j_call: TRBJ2-3
d_call: TRBD2

cdr3_aa: CAWSPAPSTDTQYF
cdr3_nt: TGTGCCTGGAGTCCAGCTCCTAGCACAGATACGCAGTATTTT
cdr3_length: 14
v_call: TRBV30
clone_size: -
j_call: TRBJ2-3
d_call: -

cdr3_aa: CASSFREDTYNEQFF
cdr3_nt: TGTGCCAGCAGTTTTCGGGAGGATACCTACAATGAGCAGTTCTTC
cdr3_length: 15
v_call: TRBV27
clone_size: -
j_call: TRBJ2-1
d_call: TRBD2

cdr3_aa: CASSSRLAGVHEQYF
cdr3_nt: TGTGCCAGCAGCTCCAGACTAGCGGGGGTCCACGAGCAGTACTTC
cdr3_length: 15
v_call: TRBV5-4
clone_size: -
j_call: TRBJ2-7
d_call: TRBD2

cdr3_aa: CASSLGGISGANVLTF
cdr3_nt: TGTGCCAGCAGTTTGGGGGGGATCTCTGGGGCCAACGTCCTGACTTTC
cdr3_length: 16
v_call: TRBV27
clone_size: -
j_call: TRBJ2-6
d_call: TRBD2

cdr3_aa: CASSPGTSGISGELFF
cdr3_nt: TGTGCCAGCAGCCCAGGGACTAGCGGGATCTCCGGGGAGCTGTTTTTT
cdr3_length: 16
v_call: TRBV5-4
clone_size: many
j_call: TRBJ2-2
d_call: TRBD2

cdr3_aa: CASCPDHGGFEQYF
cdr3_nt: TGTGCCAGCTGTCCCGATCACGGAGGATTCGAGCAGTACTTC
cdr3_length: 14
v_call: TRBV2
clone_size: -
j_call: TRBJ2-7
d_call: -

cdr3_aa: CASSLYRGTEAFF
cdr3_nt: TGTGCCAGCAGTTTATACAGGGGGACTGAAGCTTTCTTT
cdr3_length: 13
v_call: TRBV27
clone_size: -
j_call: TRBJ1-1
d_call: TRBD1